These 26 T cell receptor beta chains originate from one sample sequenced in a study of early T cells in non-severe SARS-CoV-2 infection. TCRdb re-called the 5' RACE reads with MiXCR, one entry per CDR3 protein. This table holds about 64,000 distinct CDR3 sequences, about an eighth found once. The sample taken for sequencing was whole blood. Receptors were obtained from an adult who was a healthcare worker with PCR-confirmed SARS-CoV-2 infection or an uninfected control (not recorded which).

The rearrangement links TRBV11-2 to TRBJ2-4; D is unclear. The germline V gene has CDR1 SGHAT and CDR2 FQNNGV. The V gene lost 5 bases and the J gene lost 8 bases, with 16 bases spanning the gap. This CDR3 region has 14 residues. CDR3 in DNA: TGTGCCAGCAGCCCGTCTCGGGTTTGGGACATTCAGTACTTC. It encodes CASSPSRVWDIQYF.

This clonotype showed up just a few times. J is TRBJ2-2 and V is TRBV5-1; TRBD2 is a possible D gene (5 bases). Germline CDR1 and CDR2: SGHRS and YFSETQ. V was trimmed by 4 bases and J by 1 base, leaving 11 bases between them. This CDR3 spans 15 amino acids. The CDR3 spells CASSTNSENTGELFF. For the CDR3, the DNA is TGCGCCAGCAGCACGAATAGCGAGAACACCGGGGAGCTGTTTTTT.

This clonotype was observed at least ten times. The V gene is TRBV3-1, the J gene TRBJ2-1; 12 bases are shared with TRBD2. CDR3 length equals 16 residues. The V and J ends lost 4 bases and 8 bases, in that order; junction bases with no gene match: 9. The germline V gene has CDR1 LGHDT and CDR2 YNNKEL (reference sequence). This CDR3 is CASSPALAGGLHEQFF. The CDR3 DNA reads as TGTGCCAGCAGCCCAGCGCTAGCGGGGGGGCTCCATGAGCAGTTCTTC.

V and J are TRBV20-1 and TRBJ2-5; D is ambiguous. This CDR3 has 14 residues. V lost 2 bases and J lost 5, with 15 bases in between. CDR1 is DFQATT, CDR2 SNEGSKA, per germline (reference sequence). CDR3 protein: CSARLVGFLETQYF. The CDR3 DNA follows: TGCAGTGCTAGACTGGTAGGGTTTCTTGAGACCCAGTACTTC.

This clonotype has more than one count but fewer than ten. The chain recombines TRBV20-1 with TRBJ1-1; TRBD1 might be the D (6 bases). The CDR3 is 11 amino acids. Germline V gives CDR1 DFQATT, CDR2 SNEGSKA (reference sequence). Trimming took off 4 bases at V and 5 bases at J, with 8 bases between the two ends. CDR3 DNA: TGCAGTGCTACAGGGGCGACTGAAGCTTTCTTT. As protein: CSATGATEAFF.

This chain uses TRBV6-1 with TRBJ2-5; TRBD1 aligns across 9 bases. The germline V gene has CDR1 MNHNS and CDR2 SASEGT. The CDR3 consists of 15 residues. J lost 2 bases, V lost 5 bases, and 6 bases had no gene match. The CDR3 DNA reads TGTGCCAGCAGTCAGGGGACAGGGTATCAAGAGACCCAGTACTTC. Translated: CASSQGTGYQETQYF.

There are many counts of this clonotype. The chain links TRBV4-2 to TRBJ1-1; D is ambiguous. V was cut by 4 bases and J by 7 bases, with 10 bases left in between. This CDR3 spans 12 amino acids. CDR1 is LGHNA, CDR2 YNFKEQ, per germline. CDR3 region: CASSLGPGEAFF. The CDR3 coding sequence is TGTGCCAGCAGCCTCGGGCCGGGTGAAGCTTTCTTT.

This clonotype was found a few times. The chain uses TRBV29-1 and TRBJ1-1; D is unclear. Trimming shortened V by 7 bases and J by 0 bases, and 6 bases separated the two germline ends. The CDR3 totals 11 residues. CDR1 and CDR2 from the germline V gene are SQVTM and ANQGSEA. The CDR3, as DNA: TGCAGCGCCCCTTTGAACACTGAAGCTTTCTTT. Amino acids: CSAPLNTEAFF. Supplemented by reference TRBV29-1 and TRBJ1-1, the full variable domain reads SAVISQKPSRDICQRGTSLTIQCQVDSQVTMMFWYRQQPGQSLTLIATANQGSEATYESGFVIDKFPISRPNLTFSTLTVSNMSPEDSSIYLCSAPLNTEAFFGQGTRLTVV.

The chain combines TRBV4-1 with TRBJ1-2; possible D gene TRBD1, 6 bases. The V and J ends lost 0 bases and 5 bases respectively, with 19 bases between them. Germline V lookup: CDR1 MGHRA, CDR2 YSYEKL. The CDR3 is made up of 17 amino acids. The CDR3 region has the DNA TGCGCCAGCAGCCAAGACGGGGGACCCGACAGGAGGTATGGCTACACCTTC. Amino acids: CASSQDGGPDRRYGYTF.

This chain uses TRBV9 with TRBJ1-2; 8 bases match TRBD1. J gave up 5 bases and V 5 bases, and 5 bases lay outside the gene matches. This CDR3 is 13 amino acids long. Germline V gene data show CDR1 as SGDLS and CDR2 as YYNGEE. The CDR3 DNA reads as TGTGCCAGCAGTGCCGGGACAGGTTATGGCTACACCTTC. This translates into CASSAGTGYGYTF.

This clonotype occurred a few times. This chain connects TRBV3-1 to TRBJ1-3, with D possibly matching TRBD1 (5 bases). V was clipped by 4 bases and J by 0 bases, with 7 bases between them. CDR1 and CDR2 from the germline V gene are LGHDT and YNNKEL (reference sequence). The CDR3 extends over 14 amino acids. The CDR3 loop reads CASSLGHSGNTIYF. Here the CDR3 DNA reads TGTGCCAGCAGCCTGGGGCACTCTGGAAACACCATATATTTT.

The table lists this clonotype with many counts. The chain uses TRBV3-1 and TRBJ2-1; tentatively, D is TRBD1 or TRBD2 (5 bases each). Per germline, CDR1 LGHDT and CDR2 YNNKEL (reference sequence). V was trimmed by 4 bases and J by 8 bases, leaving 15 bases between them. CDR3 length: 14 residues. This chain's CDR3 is CASSLRGPSDEQFF. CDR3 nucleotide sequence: TGTGCCAGCAGCCTCCGGGGCCCTTCGGATGAGCAGTTCTTC.

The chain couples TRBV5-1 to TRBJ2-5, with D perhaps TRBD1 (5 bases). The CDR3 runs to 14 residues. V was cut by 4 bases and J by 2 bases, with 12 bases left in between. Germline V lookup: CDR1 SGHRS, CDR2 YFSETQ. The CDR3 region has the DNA TGCGCCAGCAGCCCCTGGACACCGCAAGAGACCCAGTACTTC. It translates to CASSPWTPQETQYF.

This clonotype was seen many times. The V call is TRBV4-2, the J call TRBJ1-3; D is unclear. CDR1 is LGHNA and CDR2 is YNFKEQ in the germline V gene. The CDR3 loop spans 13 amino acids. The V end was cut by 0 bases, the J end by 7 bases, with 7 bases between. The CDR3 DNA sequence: TGTGCCAGCAGCCAAGATGAATTTAACACCATATATTTT. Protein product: CASSQDEFNTIYF.

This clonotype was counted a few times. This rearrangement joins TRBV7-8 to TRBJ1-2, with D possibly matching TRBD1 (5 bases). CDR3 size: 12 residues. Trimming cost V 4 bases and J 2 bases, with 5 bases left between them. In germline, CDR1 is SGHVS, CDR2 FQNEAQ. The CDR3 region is CASSSGNYGYTF. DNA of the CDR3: TGTGCCAGCAGCTCAGGGAACTATGGCTACACCTTC.

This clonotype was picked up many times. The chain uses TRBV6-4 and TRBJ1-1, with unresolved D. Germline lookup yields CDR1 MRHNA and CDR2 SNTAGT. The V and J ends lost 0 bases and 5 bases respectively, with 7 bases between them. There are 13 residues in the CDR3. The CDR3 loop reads CASSDSRGTEAFF. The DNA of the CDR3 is TGTGCCAGCAGTGACTCCCGAGGTACTGAAGCTTTCTTT.

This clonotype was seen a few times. The CDR3 spells CASSLGQEGYEQYF. As DNA, the CDR3 is TGTGCCAGCAGCTTAGGACAGGAGGGCTACGAGCAGTACTTC. The chain carries TRBV7-9 and TRBJ2-7; D may match TRBD1 or TRBD2 (6 bases each). Trimming removed 1 base from V and 3 bases from J, with 10 bases in between. The CDR3 has 14 amino acids. The germline V gene has CDR1 SEHNR and CDR2 FQNEAQ (reference sequence).

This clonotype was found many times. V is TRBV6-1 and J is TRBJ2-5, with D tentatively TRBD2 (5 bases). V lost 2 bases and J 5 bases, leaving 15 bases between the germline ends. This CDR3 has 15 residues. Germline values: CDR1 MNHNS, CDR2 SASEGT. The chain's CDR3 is CASSENPLAPETQYF. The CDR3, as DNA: TGTGCCAGCAGTGAAAACCCGCTAGCCCCGGAGACCCAGTACTTC.

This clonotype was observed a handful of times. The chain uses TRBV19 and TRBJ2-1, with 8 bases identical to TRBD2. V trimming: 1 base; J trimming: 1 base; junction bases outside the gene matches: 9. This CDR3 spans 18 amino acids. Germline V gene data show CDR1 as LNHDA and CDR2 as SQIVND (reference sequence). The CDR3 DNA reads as TGTGCCAGTAGTATAGGGGGACTAGTGGGGGCTTCCTACAATGAGCAGTTCTTC. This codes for CASSIGGLVGASYNEQFF.

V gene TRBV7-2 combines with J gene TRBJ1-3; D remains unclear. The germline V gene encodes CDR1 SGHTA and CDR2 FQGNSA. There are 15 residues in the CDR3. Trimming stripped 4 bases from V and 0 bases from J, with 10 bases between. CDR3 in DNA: TGTGCCAGCAGCTCCATAGAACTCTCTGGAAACACCATATATTTT. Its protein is CASSSIELSGNTIYF.

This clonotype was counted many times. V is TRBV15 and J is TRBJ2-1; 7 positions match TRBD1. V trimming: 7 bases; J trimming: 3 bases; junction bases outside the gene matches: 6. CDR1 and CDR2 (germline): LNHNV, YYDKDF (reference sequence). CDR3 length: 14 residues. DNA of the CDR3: TGTGCCACCAAACAGGGGCATGACTACAATGAGCAGTTCTTC. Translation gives CATKQGHDYNEQFF.

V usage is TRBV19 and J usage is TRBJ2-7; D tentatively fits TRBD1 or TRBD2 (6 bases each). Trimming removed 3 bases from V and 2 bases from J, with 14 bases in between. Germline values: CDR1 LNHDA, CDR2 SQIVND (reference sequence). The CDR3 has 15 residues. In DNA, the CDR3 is TGTGCCAGTAGTATTGGGGGGCCTAACACCTACGAGCAGTACTTC. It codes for CASSIGGPNTYEQYF.

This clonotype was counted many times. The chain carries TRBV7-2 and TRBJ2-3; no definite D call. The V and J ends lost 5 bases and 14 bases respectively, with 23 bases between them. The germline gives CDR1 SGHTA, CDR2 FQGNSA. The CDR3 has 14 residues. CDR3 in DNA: TGTGCCAGCAGCCCCGCGGTCGGCAGCTTTTTAGCGTATTTT. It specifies CASSPAVGSFLAYF.

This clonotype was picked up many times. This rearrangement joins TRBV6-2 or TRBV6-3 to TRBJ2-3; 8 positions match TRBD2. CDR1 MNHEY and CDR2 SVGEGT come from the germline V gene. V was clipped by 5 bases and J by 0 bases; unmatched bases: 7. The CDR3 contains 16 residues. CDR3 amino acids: CASSDLGTRSTDTQYF. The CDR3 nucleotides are TGTGCCAGCAGTGACCTCGGGACTAGAAGCACAGATACGCAGTATTTT.

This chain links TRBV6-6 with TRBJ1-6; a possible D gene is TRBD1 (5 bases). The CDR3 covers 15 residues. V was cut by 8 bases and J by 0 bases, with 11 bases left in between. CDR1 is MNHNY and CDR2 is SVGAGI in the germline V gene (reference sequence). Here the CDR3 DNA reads TGTGCCAGCGTGCGGGGGAGCTCCTATAATTCACCCCTCCACTTT. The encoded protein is CASVRGSSYNSPLHF.

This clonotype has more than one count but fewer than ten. The CDR3 coding sequence is TGTGCCAGCAGTCCACCGTGGACAGAAGAAAAACTGTTTTTT. Its translation is CASSPPWTEEKLFF. V and J are TRBV6-2 or TRBV6-3 and TRBJ1-4, with D perhaps TRBD1 (6 bases). The V gene's germline CDR1 is MNHEY and CDR2 SVGEGT. Trimming cost V 5 bases and J 8 bases, with 15 bases left between them. The CDR3 has 14 residues.